A single sample gave rise to the 27 T cell receptor beta chains below, sequenced in a study of neoadjuvant anti-PD-1 for oral cavity cancer (dated by TCRdb to the early 2020s). The method behind the library was the immunoSEQ multiplex PCR assay. TCRdb re-hosts the immuneACCESS table, in-frame sequences only. Its copies lack some clones; in the studies checked, an unresolved V gene accounts for under half of them, and the cause for the rest is not known. This sample has approximately 83,000 clones in its table, and less than 85% of those were observed once. The ten largest clones capture 3% to 3.5% of the sample. Interpreted using the paper, the time point label stands for: before neoadjuvant nivolumab. Source: PBMCs, taken before nivolumab (anti-PD-1) treatment. The receptors stem from a person between 35 and 79 years old with oral cavity squamous cell carcinoma.

The CDR3 sequence is CASSLMTGQTEAFF. The CDR3 DNA is TGCGCCAGCAGCTTGATGACAGGGCAGACTGAAGCTTTCTTT. The chain joins TRBV5-1 to TRBJ1-1; 7 bases match TRBD1. This CDR3 contains 14 residues. After removal of 1 base from V and 5 bases from J, the junction contained 5 bases not matched to a gene. Germline values: CDR1 SGHRS, CDR2 YFSETQ. The variable domain in full, completed from reference TRBV5-1 and TRBJ1-1, reads KAGVTQTPRYLIKTRGQQVTLSCSPISGHRSVSWYQQTPGQGLQFLFEYFSETQRNKGNFPGRFSGRQFSNSRSEMNVSTLELGDSALYLCASSLMTGQTEAFFGQGTRLTVV.

This clone was seen only a few times. V is TRBV7-9 and J is TRBJ2-1; D tentatively fits TRBD1 or TRBD2 (5 bases each). The CDR3 covers 12 residues. Germline CDR1 and CDR2: SEHNR and FQNEAQ (reference sequence). The germline V and J ends were trimmed by 7 bases and 6 bases, with 10 bases remaining between them. In DNA form, the CDR3 reads TGTGCCAGCATTTCGAGGGGCAATGAGCAGTTCTTC. Its translation is CASISRGNEQFF. The full variable domain, rest sourced from reference TRBV7-9 and TRBJ2-1, is DTGVSQNPRHKITKRGQNVTFRCDPISEHNRLYWYRQTLGQGPEFLTYFQNEAQLEKSRLLSDRFSAERPKGSFSTLEIQRTEQGDSAMYLCASISRGNEQFFGPGTRLTVL.

This clone has a single count. Its ends do not fully match the called genes, so a read error is possible. Other nucleotide sequences from this sample produce the same CDR3. The chain couples TRBV6-5 to TRBJ2-7, with 7 bases that match TRBD1. This CDR3 comprises 14 residues. CDR1 MNHEY and CDR2 SVGAGI come from the germline V gene. CDR3 in amino acids: CASTRQGRVSEQYF. CDR3 bases: TGTGCTAGCACCCGACAGGGTAGAGTGTCCGAGCAGTACTTC.

This clone was counted a few times. The chain carries TRBV27 and TRBJ1-5; D might be TRBD1 (5 bases). Germline CDR1 and CDR2: MNHEY and SMNVEV (reference sequence). V was cut by 6 bases and J by 3 bases, with 9 bases left in between. The CDR3 runs 13 residues. Here the CDR3 DNA reads TGTGCCAGCAGAGGACACCTCAATCAGCCCCAGCATTTT. It is translated as CASRGHLNQPQHF.

This chain connects TRBV2 to TRBJ2-3; the D gene is possibly TRBD1 (7 bases). Germline loops: CDR1 SNHLY, CDR2 FYNNEI. CDR3 length equals 14 residues. V gave up 7 bases and J gave up 5 bases, with 16 bases separating them. CDR3 residues: CASKTFQGGDTQYF. CDR3 nucleotides: TGTGCCAGCAAAACCTTCCAGGGGGGAGATACGCAGTATTTT.

DNA for the CDR3: TGCGCCAGCAGCCCGGGGCCAGCGGCAACCTACGAGCAGTACTTC. This encodes CASSPGPAATYEQYF. V is TRBV5-1 and J is TRBJ2-7; D is perhaps TRBD1 or TRBD2 (5 bases each). Germline CDR1 SGHRS, CDR2 YFSETQ. The V and J ends lost 4 bases and 2 bases respectively, with 16 bases between them. The CDR3 has 15 amino acids.

This chain uses TRBV7-9 with TRBJ2-7; 9 nucleotides line up with TRBD1. J lost 0 bases, V lost 4 bases, and 4 bases had no gene match. Per germline, CDR1 SEHNR and CDR2 FQNEAQ (reference sequence). This CDR3 spans 15 amino acids. The CDR3 loop is CASSSRDRVSYEQYF. CDR3 in DNA: TGTGCCAGCAGCTCCCGGGACAGGGTCTCCTACGAGCAGTACTTC.

The rearrangement uses TRBV18 and TRBJ2-2, with TRBD1 as a possible D gene (5 bases). The germline V gene encodes CDR1 KGHSH and CDR2 LQKENI. This CDR3 comprises 15 residues. With 3 bases removed from V and 5 bases from J, the gap between germline ends came to 13 bases. CDR3 amino acids: CASSPDTTRTGELFF. CDR3 nucleotides: TGTGCCAGCTCACCGGACACAACGAGGACCGGGGAGCTGTTTTTT.

The chain recombines TRBV9 with TRBJ2-7; 10 nucleotides agree with TRBD2. Germline V gene sequence: CDR1 SGDLS, CDR2 YYNGEE. V lost 3 bases to trimming and J lost 4 bases; unmatched junction nucleotides: 7. CDR3 length equals 15 residues. CDR3 loop: CASSAGTSEQYEQYF. The CDR3 region has the DNA TGTGCCAGCAGCGCCGGGACTAGCGAACAATACGAGCAGTACTTC.

V usage is TRBV2 and J usage is TRBJ2-7, with D unresolved. V dropped 6 bases and J dropped 6 bases, with 12 bases sitting between them. CDR1 and CDR2 (germline): SNHLY, FYNNEI. There are 12 residues in the CDR3. The CDR3 region is CASRASVREQYF. The CDR3 nucleotides are TGTGCCAGCAGGGCCTCCGTACGCGAGCAGTACTTC.

This rearrangement joins TRBV5-1 to TRBJ1-2; tentatively, D is TRBD1 (5 bases). CDR3 length equals 16 residues. Germline lookup yields CDR1 SGHRS and CDR2 YFSETQ. The V end lost 4 bases, the J end lost 1 base, and 17 bases lay between the germline ends. Here the CDR3 DNA reads TGCGCCAGCAGCCCAGGGAAGATGGGCATTAACTATGGCTACACCTTC. As protein: CASSPGKMGINYGYTF. Filled out from reference TRBV5-1 and TRBJ1-2, the complete variable domain reads KAGVTQTPRYLIKTRGQQVTLSCSPISGHRSVSWYQQTPGQGLQFLFEYFSETQRNKGNFPGRFSGRQFSNSRSEMNVSTLELGDSALYLCASSPGKMGINYGYTFGSGTRLTVV.

CDR3 sequence reads: CSVAGFSSYNEQFF. CDR3 coding DNA: TGCAGCGTGGCCGGATTTAGCTCCTACAATGAGCAGTTCTTC. The chain joins TRBV29-1 to TRBJ2-1; no reliable D call. Trimming stripped 6 bases from V and 0 bases from J, with 12 bases between. The CDR3 spans 14 residues. Germline loops: CDR1 SQVTM, CDR2 ANQGSEA.

This clone was found once. The chain combines TRBV5-1 with TRBJ2-3; TRBD2 aligns across 12 bases. Per germline, CDR1 SGHRS and CDR2 YFSETQ. The CDR3 sequence is 15 residues long. V was pared by 4 bases and J by 3 bases, with 3 bases of the junction left unmatched. CDR3 amino acids: CASSRTSGVTDTQYF. The CDR3 DNA follows: TGCGCCAGCAGCCGGACTAGCGGGGTTACAGATACGCAGTATTTT.

The chain couples TRBV29-1 to TRBJ1-2; TRBD1 might be the D (5 bases). The length of the CDR3 is 13 residues. Germline CDR1 reads SQVTM; CDR2 reads ANQGSEA. V dropped 4 bases and J dropped 4 bases, with 13 bases sitting between them. CDR3 sequence (DNA): TGCAGCGTTGCGGTTTTGGGGGGCTATGGCTACACCTTC. The encoded protein is CSVAVLGGYGYTF.

This chain joins TRBV11-3 and TRBJ2-1, with D perhaps TRBD1 (6 bases). The CDR3 has 14 residues. The germline V and J ends were trimmed by 1 base and 6 bases, with 10 bases remaining between them. Germline CDR1 is SGHNT and CDR2 is YENEEA. The CDR3 DNA follows: TGTGCCAGCAGCTTAGTTGGCAGGGGCAATGAGCAGTTCTTC. Its protein product is CASSLVGRGNEQFF.

This clone was recorded only once. The J gene is TRBJ1-5, the V gene TRBV7-3; TRBD1 aligns across 11 bases. In germline, CDR1 is SGHTA, CDR2 FQGTGA. Trimming removed 0 bases from V and 0 bases from J; junction bases left unmatched: 4. The length of the CDR3 is 18 residues. The CDR3 loop reads CASSLTRDRGYSNQPQHF. The CDR3 bases are TGTGCCAGCAGCTTAACCCGGGACAGGGGGTATAGCAATCAGCCCCAGCATTTT. The full variable domain, its missing parts supplied by reference TRBV7-3 and TRBJ1-5, is GAGVSQTPSNKVTEKGKYVELRCDPISGHTALYWYRQSLGQGPEFLIYFQGTGAADDSGLPNDRFFAVRPEGSVSTLKIQRTERGDSAVYLCASSLTRDRGYSNQPQHFGDGTRLSIL.

This clone was seen a single time. The J gene is TRBJ1-3, the V gene TRBV10-1, with unresolved D. V lost 0 bases, J lost 2 bases, and 8 bases lay in between. CDR1 and CDR2 (germline): WNHNN, SYGVQD (reference sequence). This CDR3 comprises 15 residues. The CDR3 region has the DNA TGCGCCAGCAGTGAGTCAAGGATAACTGGAAACACCATATATTTT. Amino acid sequence: CASSESRITGNTIYF.

This rearrangement joins TRBV6-5 to TRBJ1-2, with 10 bases matching TRBD1. Germline V lookup: CDR1 MNHEY, CDR2 SVGAGI. Losses at the gene ends were 4 bases for V and 5 bases for J; bases not matched to a gene: 1. The CDR3 is 13 residues long. The CDR3 DNA sequence: TGTGCCAGCAGTTCGGGACAGGGGTATGGCTACACCTTC. It translates to CASSSGQGYGYTF.

The V call is TRBV2, the J call TRBJ1-2; 11 nucleotides line up with TRBD1. The CDR3 runs 12 residues. Trimming at V came to 7 bases and at J to 7 bases, leaving 2 bases not matched to a gene. CDR1 is SNHLY, CDR2 FYNNEI, per germline. The CDR3 is CASTGTGGGYTF. CDR3 DNA: TGTGCCAGCACCGGGACAGGGGGTGGCTACACCTTC.

V and J are TRBV7-9 and TRBJ1-2; D perhaps matches TRBD1 (5 bases). V was pared by 1 base and J by 2 bases, with 14 bases between. CDR1 is SEHNR, CDR2 FQNEAQ, per germline (reference sequence). The CDR3 covers 16 residues. The CDR3 coding sequence is TGTGCCAGCAGCTTAGTAATTATGGAGGGGAACTATGGCTACACCTTC. Translated: CASSLVIMEGNYGYTF.

V usage is TRBV6-5 and J usage is TRBJ1-2; D remains ambiguous. Germline V gene lookup returns CDR1 MNHEY and CDR2 SVGAGI. The CDR3 is 14 amino acids. The V gene lost 4 bases and the J gene lost 7 bases, with 16 bases spanning the gap. CDR3 nucleotide sequence: TGTGCCAGCAGTTCCGCCGCCGGGGAGTCTGGCTACACCTTC. It yields the protein CASSSAAGESGYTF.

The chain combines TRBV27 with TRBJ2-7; D tentatively reads TRBD1 or TRBD2 (8 bases each). This CDR3 has 17 residues. Germline CDR1 is MNHEY and CDR2 is SMNVEV (reference sequence). V lost 6 bases and J lost 3, with 24 bases in between. CDR3 in DNA: TGTGCCAGCAGACCAACAGGGGGTAGCGGGATAGGCTACGAGCAGTACTTC. Its protein is CASRPTGGSGIGYEQYF.

The rearrangement uses TRBV7-8 and TRBJ2-1; TRBD2 might be the D (5 bases). The V end lost 1 base, the J end lost 9 bases, and 22 bases lay between the germline ends. The CDR3 is made up of 17 amino acids. Germline assignment: CDR1 SGHVS and CDR2 FQNEAQ. The CDR3 DNA reads TGTGCCAGCAGCTTAGTCATTTTGCAGGCCGGGGTCAGTGAGCAGTTCTTC. Its protein product is CASSLVILQAGVSEQFF.

The chain recombines TRBV5-1 with TRBJ2-7, with 10 positions matching TRBD2. Per the germline V gene, CDR1 is SGHRS and CDR2 is YFSETQ. Losses at the gene ends were 5 bases for V and 5 bases for J; bases not matched to a gene: 16. The CDR3 sequence is 17 residues long. The CDR3 spells CASRPTPTPSGSHEQYF. Here the CDR3 DNA reads TGCGCCAGCAGGCCCACGCCCACCCCTAGCGGGAGCCACGAGCAGTACTTC.

A single count supports this clone. V and J are TRBV10-3 and TRBJ2-2; 8 bases are shared with TRBD2. Trimming took 5 bases from V and 4 from J; bases not matched to a gene: 6. The CDR3 length is 15 residues. Germline V gene data show CDR1 as ENHRY and CDR2 as SYGVKD. The CDR3 region is CAISYLAGITGELFF. As DNA, the CDR3 is TGTGCCATCAGTTATCTAGCGGGTATCACCGGGGAGCTGTTTTTT.

The V and J genes are TRBV5-6 and TRBJ2-1; TRBD1 might be the D (6 bases). This CDR3 region has 13 residues. Germline assignment: CDR1 SGHDT and CDR2 YYEEEE. The V end lost 3 bases, the J end lost 8 bases, and 12 bases lay between the germline ends. CDR3 sequence (DNA): TGTGCCAGCAGCTCCGTGGGGGCCCATGAGCAGTTCTTC. Protein sequence: CASSSVGAHEQFF. Based on the CDR3 plus reference TRBV5-6 and TRBJ2-1, the full variable domain is DAGVTQSPTHLIKTRGQQVTLRCSPKSGHDTVSWYQQALGQGPQFIFQYYEEEERQRGNFPDRFSGHQFPNYSSELNVNALLLGDSALYLCASSSVGAHEQFFGPGTRLTVL.

The genes are TRBV25-1 and TRBJ2-1; TRBD2 might be the D (6 bases). The germline gives CDR1 MGHDK, CDR2 SYGVNS. This CDR3 has 15 amino acids. Trimming left V 4 bases short and J 4 bases short, with 14 bases between. The CDR3 DNA follows: TGTGCCAGCAGTGGAACCGGGAGCCCATACAATGAGCAGTTCTTC. Translating it yields CASSGTGSPYNEQFF.